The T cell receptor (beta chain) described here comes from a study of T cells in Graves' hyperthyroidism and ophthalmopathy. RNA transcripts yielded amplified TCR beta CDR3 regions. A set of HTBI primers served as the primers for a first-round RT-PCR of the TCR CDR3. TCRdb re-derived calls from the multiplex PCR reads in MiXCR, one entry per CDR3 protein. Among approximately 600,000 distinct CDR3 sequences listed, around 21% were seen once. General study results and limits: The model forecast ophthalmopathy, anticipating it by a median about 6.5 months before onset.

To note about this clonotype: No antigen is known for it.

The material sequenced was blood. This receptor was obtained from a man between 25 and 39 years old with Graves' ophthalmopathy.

The CDR3 DNA reads TGTGCCAGCAGCATAGCTCGCGGAAAAGGGGGGTCCTACAATGAGCAGTTCTTC. This sequence encodes CASSIARGKGGSYNEQFF. The genes are TRBV9 and TRBJ2-1; D is perhaps TRBD1 or TRBD2 (6 bases each). The CDR3 covers 18 residues. V lost 4 bases to trimming and J lost 1 base, with 21 bases between them. CDR1 is SGDLS and CDR2 is YYNGEE in the germline V gene.